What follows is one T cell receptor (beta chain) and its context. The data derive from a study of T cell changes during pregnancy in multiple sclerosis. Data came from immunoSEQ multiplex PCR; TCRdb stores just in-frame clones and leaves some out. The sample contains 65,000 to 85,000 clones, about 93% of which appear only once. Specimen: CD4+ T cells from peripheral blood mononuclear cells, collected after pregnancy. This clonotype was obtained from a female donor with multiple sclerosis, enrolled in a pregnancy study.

CDR3 protein: CASSLSSGGWGDTQYF. The CDR3 DNA follows: TGTGCCAGCAGCCTCTCAAGTGGGGGCTGGGGAGATACGCAGTATTTT. The chain is built from TRBV14 and TRBJ2-3, with D tentatively TRBD1 (6 bases). Germline V CDR1 and CDR2: SGHDN, FVKESK. The CDR3 length is 16 residues. The V end lost 4 bases, the J end lost 5 bases, and 19 bases lay between the germline ends.